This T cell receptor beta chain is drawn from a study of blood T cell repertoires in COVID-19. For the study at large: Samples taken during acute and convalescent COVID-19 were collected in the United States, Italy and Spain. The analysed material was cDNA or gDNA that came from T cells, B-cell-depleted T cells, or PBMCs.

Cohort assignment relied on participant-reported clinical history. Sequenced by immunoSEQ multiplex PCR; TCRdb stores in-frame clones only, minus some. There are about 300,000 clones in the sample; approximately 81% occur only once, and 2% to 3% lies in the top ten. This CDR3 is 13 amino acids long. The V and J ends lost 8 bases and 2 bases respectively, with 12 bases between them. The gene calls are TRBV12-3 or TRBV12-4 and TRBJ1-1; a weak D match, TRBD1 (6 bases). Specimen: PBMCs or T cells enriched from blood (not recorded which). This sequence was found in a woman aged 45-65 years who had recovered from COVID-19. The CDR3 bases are TGTGCCAGCGGCAGGACAGCAAACACTGAAGCTTTCTTT. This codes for CASGRTANTEAFF.